One T cell receptor (beta chain) is described in this entry. This clonotype was observed once. It lacks a known antigen. No much larger clone exists at a distance of one base, and base qualities are not known. Just one read gives weak support. This entry is derived from a study of T cell repertoires in cytomegalovirus infection (dated by TCRdb to between 2019 and 2020). Study-wide context: Recently identified HLA-C-restricted CMV epitopes, whose presentation resists viral immunomodulation, were targeted by peptide stimulations together with well-studied HLA-B-restricted epitopes. Because public TCR beta signatures pointed to carriage of CMV infection together with the matching HLA type, the HLA type of each donor mattered for the analysis. Paper-wide results and their limitations: In the ex vivo response, HLA-C-restricted CMV-specific TCR beta clonotypes were dominant, and in two of eight donors the single most frequent clonotype came from this HLA-C-restricted group. Carriers of CMV infection plus the relevant HLA type were discriminated by the cumulative frequency of public TCR beta family members in the study cohort and in an independent 352-donor cohort.

What this sample's treatment or condition label stands for: in vitro stimulation with specific CMV peptide epitopes to enrich CMV-specific T cells. V gives up 5 bases and J gives up 7 bases, and the segment between their germline ends measures 14 bases. The CDR3 has 13 amino acids, counting the end cysteine and phenylalanine. Solely the CDR3 DNA is kept, with 39 bases framed from the first base. For CDR1 and CDR2, the germline V gene lists MGHRA and YSYEKL. Sequencing was performed on an Illumina HiSeq 1500. TCRdb applied fastp at Q25 and MiXCR to the public reads, then kept only in-frame beta chains. Each entry is one CDR3 protein sequence, shown with its most common DNA and genes. This sample has about 700,000 distinct CDR3 sequences in its table, and 30% to 35% of those were observed once. Together, the top ten hold over 15% of the sample.

The chain uses TRBV4-1 and TRBJ1-1; the D gene is perhaps TRBD1, on 5 matching bases. The origin of this receptor is a human donor in good health (CMV status not recorded). Some clones in this sample may be carry-over from other donors' samples. The source was cultured PBMCs, collected from culture after CMV antigen stimulation. The DNA sequence reads TGCGCCAGCAGCTTGACTCAGGGCCTTGAAGCTTTCTTT. This gives the protein CASSLTQGLEAFF.